A selection of T cell receptor beta chains follows, all from one sample in a study of T-cell reconstitution after alpha-beta-depleted transplantation in children. TCRdb used MiXCR to reprocess the PCR reads, holding one entry per CDR3 protein. In the table there are a few hundred thousand distinct CDR3 sequences, approximately 23% of which are singletons. The material was PBMCs, mostly from graft donor cells, obtained 180 days after TCRalphabeta/CD19-depleted stem cell transplant. The receptors here all came from a male patient younger than 18 who had a stem cell transplant for acute lymphoblastic leukemia, so the T cells may come from the graft donor. Both conserved end residues are part of each CDR3. Each record gives: J gene, V gene, D gene, clone size, CDR3 protein, CDR3 DNA. D genes are given only for firm matches. Part of the rows lack a size; the others show once, few, many or a class for expanded clones.

TRBJ2-1,TRBV9,TRBD2,.,CASSPVSGRGAEQFF,TGTGCCAGCAGCCCGGTTAGCGGGAGGGGGGCTGAGCAGTTCTTC
TRBJ2-1,TRBV20-1,TRBD2,few,CSAQTSGTDEQFF,TGCAGTGCTCAGACTAGCGGGACAGATGAGCAGTTCTTC
TRBJ2-2,TRBV27,TRBD2,few,CASHSLRTSGRTGELFF,TGTGCCAGCCATTCCTTGCGGACTAGCGGGAGGACCGGGGAGCTGTTTTTT
TRBJ2-3,TRBV10-3,TRBD2,.,CAISLRGTSGRAVDTQYF,TGTGCCATCAGCCTACGCGGGACTAGCGGGAGGGCCGTAGATACGCAGTATTTT
TRBJ2-7,TRBV7-6,.,few,CASSLELPYEQYF,TGTGCCAGCAGCTTAGAACTACCCTACGAGCAGTACTTC
TRBJ1-1,TRBV18,.,.,CASSPRVFTEAFF,TGTGCCAGCTCACCACGAGTTTTCACTGAAGCTTTCTTT
TRBJ2-3,TRBV7-9,.,.,CASSPGTLSTDTQYF,TGTGCCAGCAGCCCCGGGACGCTAAGCACAGATACGCAGTATTTT
TRBJ2-1,TRBV20-1,TRBD2,.,CSATFSGSPYNEQFF,TGCAGTGCTACCTTTAGCGGGAGCCCCTACAATGAGCAGTTCTTC
TRBJ2-7,TRBV12-3/TRBV12-4,.,few,CASSWDWAYEQYF,TGTGCCAGCAGTTGGGACTGGGCCTACGAGCAGTACTTC
TRBJ2-2,TRBV5-1,TRBD1,once,CATLRQGGANTGELFF,TGCGCCACCCTTAGACAGGGGGGCGCGAACACCGGGGAGCTGTTTTTT
TRBJ2-7,TRBV15,.,few,CATSRGLNPYEQYF,TGTGCCACCAGCAGGGGCCTCAACCCCTACGAGCAGTACTTC
TRBJ1-2,TRBV5-1,.,few,CASSPGQYYGYTF,TGCGCCAGCAGCCCCGGCCAATACTATGGCTACACCTTC
TRBJ2-7,TRBV5-1,TRBD1,few,CASTTGGEQYF,TGCGCCAGCACGACAGGGGGTGAGCAGTACTTC
TRBJ2-1,TRBV11-2,.,many,CASSFLRRRTSYNEQFF,TGTGCCAGCAGCTTCCTTAGACGCCGGACCTCCTACAATGAGCAGTTCTTC
TRBJ2-1,TRBV29-1,.,few,CSVVGRDFVEQFF,TGCAGCGTTGTTGGCCGGGACTTCGTTGAGCAGTTCTTC
TRBJ1-1,TRBV18,TRBD1,few,CASSKQGGSEAFF,TGTGCCAGCTCAAAACAGGGGGGGTCTGAAGCTTTCTTT
TRBJ2-2,TRBV14,TRBD2,few,CASSYSLAGVGTGELFF,TGTGCCAGCAGCTATTCTCTAGCGGGAGTAGGAACCGGGGAGCTGTTTTTT
TRBJ2-5,TRBV5-5,.,few,CASSLFPGPSETQYF,TGTGCCAGCAGCTTGTTCCCGGGGCCCTCGGAGACCCAGTACTTC
TRBJ2-7,TRBV20-1,.,few,CSAPWSGSYEQYF,TGCAGTGCTCCCTGGAGCGGCTCCTACGAGCAGTACTTC
TRBJ1-1,TRBV15,TRBD1,.,CATSRGGTGTGIGAFF,TGTGCCACCAGCAGGGGGGGGACCGGGACAGGAATAGGAGCTTTCTTT
TRBJ2-2,TRBV4-2,TRBD2,few,CASSQEPSGRYYTGELFF,TGTGCCAGCAGCCAAGAACCTAGCGGGAGATATTACACCGGGGAGCTGTTTTTT
TRBJ1-2,TRBV12-3/TRBV12-4,TRBD1,few,CASSRWTGPGAFYGYTF,TGTGCCAGCAGTCGGTGGACAGGGCCGGGCGCCTTCTATGGCTACACCTTC
TRBJ2-3,TRBV2,TRBD1,.,CASSEEDRGTDTQYF,TGTGCCAGCAGTGAAGAGGACAGGGGCACAGATACGCAGTATTTT